The T cell receptor beta chain under discussion was sequenced for a study of shared clonotypes between healthy human individuals. Note on this clone: Other DNA sequences from this sample encode an identical CDR3 as well.

Germline V gene sequence: CDR1 SGHRS, CDR2 YFSETQ. The CDR3 has 13 residues. V lost 0 bases to trimming and J lost 3 bases, with 7 bases between them. Assay execution took place at the deep level. Over several immunoSEQ plates, each subset's genomic DNA was distributed in even portions. TCRdb's table, derived via immunoSEQ multiplex PCR, lists solely in-frame clones and lacks some. The sample consists of about 2.5 million clones, 92% of them appearing once. The rearrangement uses TRBV5-1 and TRBJ2-7, with D maybe TRBD2 (5 bases). The clonotype was recovered from a man aged 18-30 years in good health. Some clones in this sample may be carry-over from other donors' samples. Sample: naive CD4+ T cells from PBMCs. As to subset: CD45RA+ positively selected. CDR3 DNA: TGCGCCAGCAGCTTGGGGGGAGACTACGAGCAGTACTTC. Its protein is CASSLGGDYEQYF.